Shown below are 16 T cell receptor beta chains from a single sample sequenced in a study of cytomegalovirus exposure and HLA in healthy donors. The primer mix had 60 Vbeta and 13 Jbeta primers. Using immunoSEQ multiplex PCR, the repertoire was profiled, and TCRdb retains in-frame clones only, with some absent. The sample has 100,000 to 120,000 clones, 60% to 85% seen once. Sequenced sample: PBMCs. The receptors were gathered from a young woman in good health and CMV-seronegative.

This clone was observed a handful of times. The rearrangement uses TRBV11-2 and TRBJ1-4; D remains ambiguous. Germline CDR1 reads SGHAT; CDR2 reads FQNNGV. The V gene lost 5 bases and the J gene lost 0 bases, with 13 bases spanning the gap. The CDR3 covers 16 residues. CDR3 sequence (DNA): TGTGCCAGCAGCCTGACCAACAGTCCAACTAATGAAAAACTGTTTTTT. Translating gives CASSLTNSPTNEKLFF.

This chain joins TRBV29-1 and TRBJ2-5; 10 bases are a match to TRBD1. Germline V gene lookup returns CDR1 SQVTM and CDR2 ANQGSEA. The CDR3 sequence is 13 residues long. V lost 5 bases to trimming and J lost 5 bases; unmatched junction nucleotides: 5. CDR3 protein: CSVTDRGLETQYF. The CDR3, as DNA: TGCAGCGTTACCGACAGGGGGCTGGAGACCCAGTACTTC.

This rearrangement joins TRBV7-2 to TRBJ2-2; 10 nucleotides line up with TRBD1. J was trimmed by 4 bases and V by 5 bases; bases with no gene match: 10. CDR1 SGHTA and CDR2 FQGNSA come from the germline V gene. CDR3 length: 17 amino acids. CDR3 bases: TGTGCCAGCAGCCGCGATATCGGACAGGGGGTCACCGGGGAGCTGTTTTTT. Translation: CASSRDIGQGVTGELFF.

The chain is built from TRBV2 and TRBJ2-5; 10 bases are shared with TRBD1. With V trimmed by 6 bases and J by 2 bases, 6 bases remained unmatched. Per germline, CDR1 SNHLY and CDR2 FYNNEI. The CDR3 is made up of 15 amino acids. The CDR3 loop reads CASRVDRGLQETQYF. Here the CDR3 DNA reads TGTGCCAGCAGAGTTGACAGGGGGCTACAAGAGACCCAGTACTTC.

This clone occurred a few times. This sequence joins TRBV28 and TRBJ1-1, with a tentative D call TRBD1 (5 bases). From germline, CDR1 is MDHEN and CDR2 SYDVKM. Trimming took 0 bases from V and 1 from J, leaving 6 bases between them. There are 14 residues in the CDR3. The chain's CDR3 is CASSLWGQNTEAFF. The DNA of the CDR3 is TGTGCCAGCAGTTTATGGGGGCAGAACACTGAAGCTTTCTTT.

This rearrangement joins TRBV5-1 to TRBJ2-1, with TRBD1 matching 7 bases. The CDR3 has 16 residues. The germline V gene encodes CDR1 SGHRS and CDR2 YFSETQ. V was pared by 0 bases and J by 5 bases, with 8 bases of the junction left unmatched. CDR3 region: CASSLARQGPNNEQFF. DNA for the CDR3: TGCGCCAGCAGCTTGGCCCGACAGGGACCGAACAATGAGCAGTTCTTC.

The table lists this clone with a few counts. The rearrangement uses TRBV7-8 and TRBJ2-4; TRBD1 might be the D (5 bases). The CDR3 runs to 16 residues. With 1 base removed from V and 0 bases from J, the gap between germline ends came to 10 bases. Looked up from germline, CDR1 is SGHVS and CDR2 is FQNEAQ. The DNA for the CDR3 is TGTGCCAGCAGCTTAGAGGGGTTTATAGCCAAAAACATTCAGTACTTC. This gives the protein CASSLEGFIAKNIQYF.

The chain has TRBV6-4 and TRBJ2-1, with TRBD2 as a possible D gene (5 bases). CDR1 and CDR2 from the germline V gene are MRHNA and SNTAGT. The CDR3 totals 15 residues. Trimming cost V 4 bases and J 4 bases, with 14 bases left between them. CDR3 sequence: CASSAETTSYNEQFF. The CDR3 nucleotides read TGTGCCAGCAGTGCCGAGACAACTAGTTACAATGAGCAGTTCTTC.

This chain joins TRBV4-1 and TRBJ1-6, with a weak D call TRBD1 (5 bases). The V end lost 0 bases, the J end lost 5 bases, and 14 bases lay between the germline ends. The CDR3 totals 17 residues. Germline V CDR1 and CDR2: MGHRA, YSYEKL. The CDR3 is CASSQEGEGPNNSPLHF. The CDR3 DNA reads as TGCGCCAGCAGCCAAGAAGGGGAGGGTCCTAATAATTCACCCCTCCACTTT.

The V gene is TRBV9, the J gene TRBJ1-3; 8 bases match TRBD1. J lost 8 bases, V lost 0 bases, and 7 bases had no gene match. The germline V gene encodes CDR1 SGDLS and CDR2 YYNGEE. The length of the CDR3 is 15 residues. For the CDR3, the DNA is TGTGCCAGCAGCGTAGTCGCAGGGGGCGCGGACACCATATATTTT. Its translation is CASSVVAGGADTIYF.

The V gene is TRBV7-6, the J gene TRBJ2-1; TRBD2 aligns across 10 bases. CDR3 size: 17 residues. The ends lost 5 bases at V and 4 bases at J; junction bases unmatched: 11. Germline V lookup: CDR1 SGHVS, CDR2 FNYEAQ. In DNA, the CDR3 is TGTGCCAGCAGCACTGGAGCACTAGCGGGAACTTACAATGAGCAGTTCTTC. It specifies CASSTGALAGTYNEQFF. Combining the CDR3 with reference TRBV7-6 and TRBJ2-1 gives the whole variable domain GAGVSQSPRYKVTKRGQDVALRCDPISGHVSLYWYRQALGQGPEFLTYFNYEAQQDKSGLPNDRFSAERPEGSISTLTIQRTEQRDSAMYRCASSTGALAGTYNEQFFGPGTRLTVL.

The J gene is TRBJ2-7, the V gene TRBV7-2; 12 nucleotides line up with TRBD2. The CDR3 totals 16 residues. J lost 5 bases, V lost 6 bases, and 11 bases had no gene match. CDR1 and CDR2 from the germline V gene are SGHTA and FQGNSA. The CDR3 DNA reads TGTGCCAGCAGGCGGACTAGCGGGGTAATCTACGACGAGCAGTACTTC. It codes for CASRRTSGVIYDEQYF.

J is TRBJ2-7 and V is TRBV6-1; 7 bases fit TRBD2. The CDR3 sequence is 12 residues long. CDR1 is MNHNS and CDR2 is SASEGT in the germline V gene. V trimming: 8 bases; J trimming: 2 bases; junction bases outside the gene matches: 3. CDR3 loop: CASGREPYEQYF. The CDR3 bases are TGTGCCAGCGGGAGGGAACCCTACGAGCAGTACTTC.

This clone appeared a few times. This chain connects TRBV4-1 to TRBJ1-6; 9 bases agree with TRBD1. CDR1 and CDR2 (germline): MGHRA, YSYEKL. The CDR3 extends over 15 amino acids. Losses at the gene ends were 1 base for V and 10 bases for J; bases not matched to a gene: 5. CDR3 residues: CASSQAGQGLSPLHF. As DNA, the CDR3 is TGCGCCAGCAGCCAAGCGGGACAGGGTTTGTCACCCCTCCACTTT.

The chain is built from TRBV4-1 and TRBJ1-2; D is unclear. Germline CDR1 reads MGHRA; CDR2 reads YSYEKL. The CDR3 runs to 14 residues. Trimming shortened V by 1 base and J by 6 bases, and 12 bases separated the two germline ends. CDR3 amino acids: CASSQVGRLNGYTF. Written as DNA, the CDR3 is TGCGCCAGCAGCCAAGTCGGCAGACTGAATGGCTACACCTTC.

The chain combines TRBV5-1 with TRBJ1-2; D is undetermined. Germline V CDR1 and CDR2: SGHRS, YFSETQ. V was pared by 4 bases and J by 7 bases, with 20 bases between. This CDR3 region has 15 residues. CDR3 protein: CASSPGTGREGGYTF. CDR3 nucleotide sequence: TGCGCCAGCAGCCCCGGCACGGGAAGGGAAGGTGGCTACACCTTC.